This TCR beta chain comes out of a study of radiotherapy plus CTLA-4 blockade in lung cancer. In the study overall: Disease control was present in 25% to 35% of patients, and objective responses in less than 20%.

General study points: Blood saw expansion of tumor-derived TCR clones after radiotherapy plus ipilimumab. Strongest reported response predictors: early blood clone changes and post-radiation interferon-beta.

Sequencing was performed with immunoSEQ multiplex PCR; in TCRdb, only in-frame clones are kept and a portion is missing. Altogether approximately 47,000 clones are present, around 63% being singletons, with the ten largest covering less than 20%. Focal radiation plus CTLA-4 blockade with ipilimumab was administered to patients who had chemo-refractory metastatic non-small-cell lung cancer. Remarks on this clone: Its specificity is unknown.

V lost 5 bases, J lost 0 bases, and 11 bases lay in between. CDR1 and CDR2 from the germline V gene are LGHNT and FRNRAP. The CDR3 sequence is 15 residues long. This chain connects TRBV12-5 to TRBJ1-3; D might be TRBD1 (6 bases). The material sequenced was peripheral blood, taken from a patient treated with radiotherapy plus ipilimumab. The receptor was derived from a human donor with non-small cell lung cancer who had a partial response to radiotherapy plus ipilimumab. CDR3 in amino acids: CASGPSGASGNTIYF. In DNA form, the CDR3 reads TGTGCTAGTGGTCCCTCAGGGGCCTCTGGAAACACCATATATTTT.